This T cell receptor (beta chain) was found in a study of T cell responses to AZD1222 COVID-19 vaccine. This clone occurred once. Its antigen is unknown. Study outcomes and limitations: Following two doses of AZD1222, Spike-specific TCR breadth and depth rose. Among the donors, most were white British and more were female, and clonal diversity was possibly underestimated.

Clones were sequenced by immunoSEQ multiplex PCR, and TCRdb holds only the in-frame ones, with some missing. The sample records some 180,000 clones, approximately 91% being singletons. Germline values: CDR1 SGHVS, CDR2 FNYEAQ. The V end was cut by 5 bases, the J end by 1 base, with 17 bases between. The CDR3 extends over 16 amino acids. The sequence derives from an adult who received the AZD1222 COVID-19 vaccine. The V gene is TRBV7-6, the J gene TRBJ2-5; D ambiguous. The sample was peripheral blood, taken 28 days after the second AZD1222 dose. The CDR3 loop reads CASSPRPGSFQETQYF. The DNA of the CDR3 is TGTGCCAGCAGCCCCCGTCCAGGATCCTTCCAAGAGACCCAGTACTTC.